These 5 T cell receptor delta chains share one sample of origin, sequenced in a study of DNA immune sequencing with unique molecular identifiers. Primers for all 8 TRDV and 4 TRDJ genes amplified genomic DNA in 32-plex. The library had 12-nucleotide UMIs introduced over approximately 3 barcoding cycles, then a second adapter PCR. TCRdb ran CATT on the multiplex PCR reads. The data contain 700 to 800 delta-chain clones, 3% to 3.5% of them singletons. Sequencing was performed on gamma-delta T cells from PBMCs. The receptor set was obtained from a human donor in good health.

This clone occurred a few times. TCRdb records a much larger clone's protein for this DNA, with a difference at residue 10 that likely arises from a read error; the protein given is the translation of the DNA. The CDR3 nucleotides read TGTGCCTGTGATACTCTCCCCCACCTTAAAGGAGCCCACACCGATAAACTCATCTTT. Residues: CACDTLPHLKGAHTDKLIF. V is TRDV2 and J is TRDJ1; unclear D gene. This CDR3 region has 19 residues. V lost 4 bases and J lost 0, with 26 bases in between. Germline lookup yields CDR1 GEAIGNYY and CDR2 EKD.

A note on this clone: With a much larger clone just one base away, this may be a read error. The sample holds other DNA sequences that translate to the same CDR3. The chain uses TRDV2 and TRDJ1; TRDD3 matches 13 bases. This CDR3 has 17 residues. The trim removed 0 bases at V and 1 base at J, leaving 4 bases unmatched. Germline V gives CDR1 GEAIGNYY, CDR2 EKD. CDR3 sequence reads: CACDTLTGGYGTDKLIF. The DNA of the CDR3 is TGTGCCTGTGACACCCTTACTGGGGGATACGGCACCGATAAACTCATCTTT.

This clone occurred a few times. The protein TCRdb gives is from a much larger clone and does not agree with this DNA's translation at residue 13, likely a read error; the protein shown here comes from the DNA. V usage is TRDV2 and J usage is TRDJ1, with D hard to call. This CDR3 has 19 residues. CDR1 GEAIGNYY and CDR2 EKD come from the germline V gene. V was trimmed by 4 bases and J by 0 bases, leaving 26 bases between them. CDR3 region: CACDTLPHLTGADTDKLIF. The CDR3 bases are TGTGCCTGTGATACTCTCCCCCACCTTACAGGAGCCGACACCGATAAACTCATCTTT.

This clone was observed a few times. A read error is likely here: a far larger clone is one base away. Other DNA sequences in the same sample also yield this CDR3. The chain links TRDV1 to TRDJ1, with D uncertain. Germline V gives CDR1 TSWWSYY, CDR2 QGS. This CDR3 has 10 residues. The CDR3 protein is CAPKTDKLIF. CDR3 nucleotides: TGTGCTCCAAAGACCGATAAACTCATTTTT.

This clone was picked up a small number of times. The rearrangement joins TRDV1 to TRDJ1; 12 bases agree with TRDD3. TCRdb leaves out the J gene; it was filled in here by matching the DNA to germline. Germline V gene lookup returns CDR1 TSWWSYY and CDR2 QGS. The CDR3 has 24 amino acids. V shed 4 bases and J 0 bases; nucleotides not matched to a gene: 27. The CDR3 DNA is TGTGCTCTTGGGGCCCAAAGGGGTCCTTTCCACAACTACTGGGGGATACCCTACACCGATAAACTCATCTTT. It specifies CALGAQRGPFHNYWGIPYTDKLIF.